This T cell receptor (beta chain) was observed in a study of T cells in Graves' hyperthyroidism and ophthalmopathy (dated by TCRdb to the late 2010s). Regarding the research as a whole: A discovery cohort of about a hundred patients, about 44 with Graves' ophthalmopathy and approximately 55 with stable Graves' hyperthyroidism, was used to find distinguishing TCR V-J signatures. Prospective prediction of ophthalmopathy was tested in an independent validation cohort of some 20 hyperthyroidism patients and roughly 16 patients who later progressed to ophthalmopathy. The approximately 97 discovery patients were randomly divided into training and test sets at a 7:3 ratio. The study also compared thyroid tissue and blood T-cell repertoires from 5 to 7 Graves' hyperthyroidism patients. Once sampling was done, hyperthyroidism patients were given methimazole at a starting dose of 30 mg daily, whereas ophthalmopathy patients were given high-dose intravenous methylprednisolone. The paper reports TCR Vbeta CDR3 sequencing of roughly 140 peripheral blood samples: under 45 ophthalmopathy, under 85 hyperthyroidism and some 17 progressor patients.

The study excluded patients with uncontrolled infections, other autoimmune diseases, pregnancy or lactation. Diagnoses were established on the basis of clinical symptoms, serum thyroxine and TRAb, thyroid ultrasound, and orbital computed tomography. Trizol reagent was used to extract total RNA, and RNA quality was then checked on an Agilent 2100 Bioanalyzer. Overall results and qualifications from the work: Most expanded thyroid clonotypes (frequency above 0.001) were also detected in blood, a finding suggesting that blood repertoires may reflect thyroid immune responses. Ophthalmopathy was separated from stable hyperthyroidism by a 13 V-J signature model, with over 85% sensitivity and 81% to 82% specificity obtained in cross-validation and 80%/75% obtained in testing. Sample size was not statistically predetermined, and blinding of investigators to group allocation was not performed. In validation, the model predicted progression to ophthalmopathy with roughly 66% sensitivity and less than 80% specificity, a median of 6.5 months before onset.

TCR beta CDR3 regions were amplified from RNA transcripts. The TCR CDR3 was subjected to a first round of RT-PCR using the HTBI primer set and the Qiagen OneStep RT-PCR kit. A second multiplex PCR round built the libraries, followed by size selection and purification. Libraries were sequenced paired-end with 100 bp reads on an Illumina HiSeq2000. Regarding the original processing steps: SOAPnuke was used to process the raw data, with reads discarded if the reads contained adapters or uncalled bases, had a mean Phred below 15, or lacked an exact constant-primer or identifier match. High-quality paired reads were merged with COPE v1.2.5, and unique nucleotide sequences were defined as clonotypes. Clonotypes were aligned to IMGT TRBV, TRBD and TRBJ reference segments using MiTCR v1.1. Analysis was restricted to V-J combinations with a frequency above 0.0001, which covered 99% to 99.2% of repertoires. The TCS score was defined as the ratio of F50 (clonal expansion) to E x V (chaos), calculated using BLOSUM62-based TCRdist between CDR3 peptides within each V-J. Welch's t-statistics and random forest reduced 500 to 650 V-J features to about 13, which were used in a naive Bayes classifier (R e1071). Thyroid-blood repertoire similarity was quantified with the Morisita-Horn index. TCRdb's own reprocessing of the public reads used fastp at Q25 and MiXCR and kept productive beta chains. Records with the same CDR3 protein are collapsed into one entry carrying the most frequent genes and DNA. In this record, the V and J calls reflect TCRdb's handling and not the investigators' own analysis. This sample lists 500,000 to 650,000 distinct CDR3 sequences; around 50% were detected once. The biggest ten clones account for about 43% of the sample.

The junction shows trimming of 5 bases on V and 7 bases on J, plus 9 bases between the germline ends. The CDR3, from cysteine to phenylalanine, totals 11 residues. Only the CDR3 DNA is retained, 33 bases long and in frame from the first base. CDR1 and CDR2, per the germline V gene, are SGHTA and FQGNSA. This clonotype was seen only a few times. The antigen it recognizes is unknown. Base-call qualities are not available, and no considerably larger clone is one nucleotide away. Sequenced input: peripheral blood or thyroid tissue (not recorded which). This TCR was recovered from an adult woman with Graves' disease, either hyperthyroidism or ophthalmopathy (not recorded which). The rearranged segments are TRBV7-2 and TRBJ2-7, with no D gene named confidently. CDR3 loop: CASSHRTEQYF. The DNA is TGTGCCAGCAGCCACCGGACGGAGCAGTACTTC. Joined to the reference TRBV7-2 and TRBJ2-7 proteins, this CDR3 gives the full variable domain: GAGVSQSPSNKVTEKGKDVELRCDPISGHTALYWYRQSLGQGLEFLIYFQGNSAPDKSGLPSDRFSAERTGGSVSTLTIQRTQQEDSAVYLCASSHRTEQYFGPGTRLTVT.